This T cell receptor beta chain is drawn from a study of human T cells and chemical hapten exposure (dated by TCRdb to 2020 to 2022). Describing the broader study: For sensitization, 2% DPC in acetone was applied to a 2 cm by 2 cm area of upper inner arm skin. The study tracked peripheral blood TCR repertoire changes in vivo during primary and secondary sensitization to the hapten diphenylcyclopropenone (DPC) in alopecia patients. Alopecia areata with under or over 50% scalp involvement, alopecia totalis and alopecia universalis were represented in the patient cohort, which was mostly female. Libraries were pooled for sequencing, and variation in per-sample TCR yields was attributed mainly to small differences in library volumes within the pool. Patch testing on the upper back used Finn chambers containing 0.01% DPC, with scoring done after 6 days according to International Contact Dermatitis Research Group standards. Blood samples were taken from patients before sensitization (week 0) and then at 2, 6 and about 24 weeks after DPC sensitization. Weekly therapeutic DPC doses were additionally applied to the scalp of patients throughout the roughly 25-week study period. Approximately 30 alopecia patients provided blood for TCR sequencing at one to four time points (pre-sensitization, 2, 6 and 24 weeks).

The library was obtained by RACE. The instrument was a NextSeq 500. Library preparation attached unique molecular identifiers to individual cDNA molecules for quantitative, reproducible TCR counting. For every blood RNA sample, sequencing covered both the TCR alpha and TCR beta chains. For the original study's pipeline: Samples had a median of roughly 98,000 TCRs, with a range from roughly 23,224 to 700,000. V, J and CDR3 annotation of the TCR reads was carried out using the Decombinator software suite. To make PS versus PT1 abundance plots, every sample was subsampled to the same number of TCRs (28,000). TCRs were defined as expanded if absent before sensitization and observed at least eight times at the 2-week time point. TCRdb reprocessed the public reads (quality trimming at Q25 with fastp, clone calling with MiXCR) and kept in-frame beta chains. For every CDR3 protein sequence, its rows merge into one entry that carries the most common genes and DNA. TCRdb's processing, not the authors' own work, is the source of the V and J calls. Counted in this sample were 50,000 to 75,000 distinct CDR3 sequences; 11% of them appeared once. The top ten constitute 2% to 3% of the sample.

This clonotype appeared many times. What this receptor recognizes is not known. No base-level quality is on record; no much larger clone is a single base apart. The investigation overall reported the following: Expanded TCRs formed significantly more large CDR3 similarity clusters than pre-sensitization or healthy control sets, consistent with antigen-driven responses. The number of PT1 expanded TCRs positively correlated with patch test score, significant at thresholds 8, 16 and 32 but not 4. DPC sensitization did not change how many TCRs were above 1 in 1000 frequency, and no evidence was found of alterations in global repertoire structure. Because all patients had alopecia, a presumed autoimmune disease, the immune response of the patients might differ from that of healthy individuals. After repeated subsampling, changes were observed in the strength of the expansion versus patch-test correlation and in the threshold at which the correlation became significant.

From cysteine to phenylalanine, the CDR3 is 14 amino acids long. Only CDR3 DNA remains: 42 bases, in frame from the first base. The junction carries 13 bases between V and J, which are trimmed by 3 bases and 8 bases respectively. The time point tag for this specimen amounts to: patch test 3, about 24 weeks after DPC sensitization. The treatment or condition label on this specimen signifies: therapeutic diphenylcyclopropenone sensitization with weekly scalp DPC. At every patch-test visit, the blood draw took place before the patch test was put on. To be eligible, patients had to be aged 18 to 70, diagnosed with alopecia and judged suitable for DPC therapy, while pregnant patients were excluded. Unfractionated whole blood was collected in Tempus Blood RNA tubes, and total RNA was extracted from that blood.

The V and J segments used are TRBV12-3 or TRBV12-4 and TRBJ1-4; 5 matching bases give a weak D call of TRBD1. The source material was whole blood, sampled in connection with sensitization to the hapten diphenylcyclopropenone (DPC). This TCR was recovered from a woman under 40 with alopecia areata. Some clones in this sample may be carry-over from other donors' samples. The CDR3 is CASSFQGLREKLFF. The DNA sequence follows: TGTGCCAGCAGTTTTCAGGGTCTGAGGGAAAAACTGTTTTTT.